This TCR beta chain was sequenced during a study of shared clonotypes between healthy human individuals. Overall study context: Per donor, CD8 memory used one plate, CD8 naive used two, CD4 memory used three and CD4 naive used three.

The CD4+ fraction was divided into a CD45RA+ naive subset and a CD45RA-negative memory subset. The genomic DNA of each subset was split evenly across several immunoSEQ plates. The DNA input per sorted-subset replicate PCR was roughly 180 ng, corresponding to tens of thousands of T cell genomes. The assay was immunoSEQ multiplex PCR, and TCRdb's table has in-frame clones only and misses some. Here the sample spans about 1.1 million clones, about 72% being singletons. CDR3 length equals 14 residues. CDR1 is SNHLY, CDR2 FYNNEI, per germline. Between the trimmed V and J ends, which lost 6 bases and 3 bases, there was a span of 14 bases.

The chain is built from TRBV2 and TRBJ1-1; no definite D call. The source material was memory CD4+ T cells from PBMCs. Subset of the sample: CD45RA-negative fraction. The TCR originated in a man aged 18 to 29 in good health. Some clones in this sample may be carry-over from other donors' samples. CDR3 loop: CASRPGLRDTEAFF. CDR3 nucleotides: TGTGCCAGCAGGCCGGGATTGAGGGACACTGAAGCTTTCTTT. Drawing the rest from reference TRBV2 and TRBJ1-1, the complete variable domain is EPEVTQTPSHQVTQMGQEVILRCVPISNHLYFYWYRQILGQKVEFLVSFYNNEISEKSEIFDDQFSVERPDGSNFTLKIRSTKLEDSAMYFCASRPGLRDTEAFFGQGTRLTVV.